These 26 T cell receptor beta chains share one sample of origin, sequenced in a study of blood T cell repertoires in COVID-19. Clones were sequenced by immunoSEQ multiplex PCR, and TCRdb holds only the in-frame ones, with some missing. There are about 280,000 clones in the sample; 85% occur only once, and about 2.7% lies in the top ten. The sequenced material came from PBMCs or T cells enriched from blood (not recorded which). The receptor set was obtained from a woman aged 45-59 years who had recovered from COVID-19.

The rearrangement uses TRBV29-1 and TRBJ1-2, with D perhaps TRBD1 (5 bases). The CDR3 has 11 amino acids. The V end lost 6 bases, the J end lost 1 base, and 6 bases lay between the germline ends. Germline CDR1 reads SQVTM; CDR2 reads ANQGSEA. CDR3 in DNA: TGCAGCGTCGACAGTAACTATGGCTACACCTTC. This codes for CSVDSNYGYTF.

V is TRBV30 and J is TRBJ1-6, with D tentatively TRBD1 (5 bases). The length of the CDR3 is 13 residues. The V end was cut by 1 base, the J end by 10 bases, with 11 bases between. The germline V gene encodes CDR1 GTSNPN and CDR2 SVGIG (reference sequence). CDR3 DNA: TGTGCCTGGAGTGGGGGGGGATTCTCACCCCTCCACTTT. Residues: CAWSGGGFSPLHF.

This chain joins TRBV6-5 and TRBJ1-1, with D tentatively TRBD1 (5 bases). Looked up from germline, CDR1 is MNHEY and CDR2 is SVGAGI. The ends were cut back, 0 bases at V and 5 bases at J, with 16 bases in the middle. The CDR3 runs 16 residues. The CDR3 bases are TGTGCCAGCAGTTACTCGATGACCAGGGCGAATACTGAAGCTTTCTTT. As protein: CASSYSMTRANTEAFF.

This clone was counted once. The J gene is TRBJ2-2, the V gene TRBV2, with 9 bases fitting TRBD1. The CDR3 runs to 16 residues. J gave up 6 bases and V 7 bases, and 12 bases lay outside the gene matches. In germline, CDR1 is SNHLY, CDR2 FYNNEI. CDR3 protein: CASTGGGQGRPGELFF. CDR3 in DNA: TGTGCCAGCACAGGTGGGGGACAGGGTCGCCCCGGGGAGCTGTTTTTT.

V and J are TRBV4-1 and TRBJ2-3; D gene ambiguous. The CDR3 is 17 amino acids. Trimming cost V 1 base and J 2 bases, with 16 bases left between them. Germline CDR1 and CDR2: MGHRA and YSYEKL. In DNA, the CDR3 is TGCGCCAGCAGCCAAGTCCCATGGAGTCGGATCACAGATACGCAGTATTTT. It codes for CASSQVPWSRITDTQYF.

J is TRBJ2-1 and V is TRBV6-1; D perhaps matches TRBD1 (5 bases). The CDR3 length is 18 residues. Trimming left V 0 bases short and J 0 bases short, with 15 bases between. CDR1 is MNHNS and CDR2 is SASEGT in the germline V gene. The CDR3 sequence: CASSEAIQGLSSYNEQFF. CDR3 bases: TGTGCCAGCAGTGAAGCAATTCAGGGCCTGAGCTCCTACAATGAGCAGTTCTTC.

The chain links TRBV28 to TRBJ2-3; TRBD1 might be the D (6 bases). This CDR3 has 12 residues. Trimming shortened V by 8 bases and J by 8 bases, and 14 bases separated the two germline ends. Germline-derived CDR1 and CDR2 are MDHEN and SYDVKM. The CDR3 is CASRTGPGTQYF. CDR3 coding DNA: TGTGCCAGCCGTACAGGGCCGGGTACGCAGTATTTT. The entire variable domain, with the rest obtained from reference TRBV28 and TRBJ2-3, is as follows: DVKVTQSSRYLVKRTGEKVFLECVQDMDHENMFWYRQDPGLGLRLIYFSYDVKMKEKGDIPEGYSVSREKKERFSLILESASTNQTSMYLCASRTGPGTQYFGPGTRLTVL.

V is TRBV7-3 and J is TRBJ2-3; TRBD2 matches at 12 bases. The CDR3 runs to 16 residues. Trimming removed 5 bases from V and 4 bases from J; junction bases left unmatched: 7. CDR1 SGHTA and CDR2 FQGTGA come from the germline V gene. The CDR3 DNA sequence: TGTGCCAGCAGCGCAGGGACTAGCGGGCTCGCAGATACGCAGTATTTT. It yields the protein CASSAGTSGLADTQYF.

This clone turned up a few times. The chain links TRBV5-1 to TRBJ2-5, with D perhaps TRBD1 (5 bases). V gave up 0 bases and J gave up 6 bases, with 6 bases separating them. The CDR3 is 12 amino acids. Looked up from germline, CDR1 is SGHRS and CDR2 is YFSETQ. The chain's CDR3 is CASSLDRQTQYF. In nucleotides, the CDR3 is TGCGCCAGCAGCTTGGACAGGCAGACCCAGTACTTC.

This clone occurred a few times. The chain links TRBV19 to TRBJ1-2; TRBD1 might be the D (5 bases). V shed 8 bases and J shed 3 bases, with 10 bases lying between them. Germline V gives CDR1 LNHDA, CDR2 SQIVND (reference sequence). The CDR3 has 12 amino acids. The CDR3 DNA is TGTGCCAGTTTCGGGGGTGACTATGGCTACACCTTC. This sequence encodes CASFGGDYGYTF.

The V and J genes are TRBV10-2 and TRBJ2-1; TRBD1 agrees at 8 bases. This CDR3 has 15 residues. The germline gives CDR1 WSHSY, CDR2 SAAADI. After removal of 10 bases from V and 4 bases from J, the junction contained 12 bases not matched to a gene. The CDR3 loop is CATKDRVTTYNEQFF. The CDR3 nucleotides are TGCGCCACCAAGGACAGGGTGACGACTTACAATGAGCAGTTCTTC.

The chain links TRBV10-3 to TRBJ2-3; 8 bases agree with TRBD2. The CDR3 contains 15 residues. V lost 4 bases, J lost 4 bases, and 7 bases stayed unmatched. CDR1 and CDR2 from the germline V gene are ENHRY and SYGVKD. This CDR3 is CAISVRGGLPDTQYF. The CDR3 coding sequence is TGTGCCATCAGTGTTCGGGGGGGCCTGCCAGATACGCAGTATTTT.

This clone has just one count. V usage is TRBV18 and J usage is TRBJ2-5, with D perhaps TRBD1 (6 bases). This CDR3 is built from 16 residues. V was clipped by 0 bases and J by 1 base, with 12 bases between them. The germline CDR1 and CDR2 sequences are KGHSH and LQKENI. CDR3 sequence reads: CASSPPVRGTQETQYF. The CDR3 nucleotides are TGTGCCAGCTCACCACCGGTTAGGGGGACCCAAGAGACCCAGTACTTC.

J is TRBJ1-2 and V is TRBV7-8; 8 bases map to TRBD1. CDR3 length: 18 amino acids. Trimming at V came to 2 bases and at J to 4 bases, leaving 15 bases not matched to a gene. Germline loops: CDR1 SGHVS, CDR2 FQNEAQ. The CDR3, as DNA: TGTGCCAGCAGCTTACCTCCTTACAGGGGGGGTTTAGGCTATGGCTACACCTTC. It translates to CASSLPPYRGGLGYGYTF. The full variable domain, its missing parts supplied by reference TRBV7-8 and TRBJ1-2, is GAGVSQSPRYKVAKRGQDVALRCDPISGHVSLFWYQQALGQGPEFLTYFQNEAQLDKSGLPSDRFFAERPEGSVSTLKIQRTQQEDSAVYLCASSLPPYRGGLGYGYTFGSGTRLTVV.

The J gene is TRBJ2-2, the V gene TRBV30, with 9 nucleotides matching TRBD1. Trimming cost V 4 bases and J 5 bases; bases outside gene matches: 5. Germline loops: CDR1 GTSNPN, CDR2 SVGIG (reference sequence). The CDR3 covers 14 residues. The CDR3 DNA reads as TGTGCCTGGAAAGACAGGGGGTGGACCGGGGAGCTGTTTTTT. It translates to CAWKDRGWTGELFF.

The chain combines TRBV19 with TRBJ1-1; D perhaps matches TRBD1 (5 bases). V was cut by 5 bases and J by 3 bases, with 16 bases left in between. This CDR3 is 15 amino acids long. Germline V gives CDR1 LNHDA, CDR2 SQIVND (reference sequence). CDR3 in amino acids: CASSAPFGGDTEAFF. The CDR3 coding sequence is TGTGCCAGTAGTGCCCCCTTCGGGGGGGACACTGAAGCTTTCTTT.

V usage is TRBV30 and J usage is TRBJ2-7, with 10 bases that match TRBD1. The CDR3 consists of 14 residues. J gave up 3 bases and V 2 bases, and 4 bases lay outside the gene matches. Germline lookup yields CDR1 GTSNPN and CDR2 SVGIG (reference sequence). For the CDR3, the DNA is TGTGCCTGGAGTACCGGGACAGGGGACTACGAGCAGTACTTC. Encoded protein: CAWSTGTGDYEQYF.

This clone was picked up many times. The genes are TRBV18 and TRBJ1-1, with 8 nucleotides matching TRBD1. The CDR3 covers 16 residues. V lost 0 bases and J lost 9; bases outside the gene matches: 12. The germline V gene has CDR1 KGHSH and CDR2 LQKENI. Here the CDR3 reads CASSPPSSFGQGQAFF. The CDR3 DNA follows: TGTGCCAGCTCACCACCCAGTTCTTTCGGACAGGGACAAGCTTTCTTT.

CDR3 DNA: TGCGCCAGCAGATTGTCCCCGGCGGGGGCCCCGATTCAGTACTTC. The encoded protein is CASRLSPAGAPIQYF. This chain links TRBV5-1 with TRBJ2-5, with D possibly TRBD2 on 7 matching bases. Trimming removed 5 bases from V and 11 bases from J, with 25 bases in between. The CDR3 runs 15 residues. CDR1 SGHRS and CDR2 YFSETQ come from the germline V gene.

This clone was recorded only once. DNA of the CDR3: TGTGCCTGGACTCAGCGGGCAACCTGGAACACTGAAGCTTTCTTT. Amino acids: CAWTQRATWNTEAFF. J is TRBJ1-1 and V is TRBV30, with D uncertain. V shed 4 bases and J shed 1 base, with 16 bases lying between them. Germline CDR1 GTSNPN, CDR2 SVGIG (reference sequence). The CDR3 is 15 residues long. The whole variable domain, remainder taken from reference TRBV30 and TRBJ1-1, is SQTIHQWPATLVQPVGSPLSLECTVEGTSNPNLYWYRQAAGRGLQLLFYSVGIGQISSEVPQNLSASRPQDRQFILSSKKLLLSDSGFYLCAWTQRATWNTEAFFGQGTRLTVV.

The chain links TRBV6-6 to TRBJ2-1; 8 nucleotides line up with TRBD1. CDR1 MNHNY and CDR2 SVGAGI come from the germline V gene (reference sequence). CDR3 length: 16 amino acids. J lost 0 bases, V lost 2 bases, and 3 bases had no gene match. CDR3 loop: CASSYRTGSSYNEQFF. As DNA, the CDR3 is TGTGCCAGCAGTTACAGGACAGGGAGCTCCTACAATGAGCAGTTCTTC.

This rearrangement joins TRBV7-2 to TRBJ1-2; 9 nucleotides align to TRBD1. This CDR3 comprises 18 residues. Germline CDR1 SGHTA, CDR2 FQGNSA. V shed 1 base, J shed 6 bases, and the junction held 15 bases outside the gene matches. This CDR3 reads CASSLVPPSLTGGDGYTF. The CDR3, as DNA: TGTGCCAGCAGCTTAGTGCCCCCCTCCCTTACAGGGGGCGATGGCTACACCTTC.

The rearrangement joins TRBV24-1 to TRBJ2-3, with D possibly TRBD1 on 6 matching bases. The ends were cut back, 5 bases at V and 5 bases at J, with 7 bases in the middle. The CDR3 is 12 residues long. Germline CDR1 and CDR2: KGHDR and SFDVKD. The CDR3 region is CATSGGGDTQYF. The CDR3 DNA is TGTGCCACCAGTGGAGGGGGAGATACGCAGTATTTT.

The chain employs TRBV4-1 and TRBJ2-6; D call uncertain. Germline V gives CDR1 MGHRA, CDR2 YSYEKL. The germline V and J ends were trimmed by 4 bases and 0 bases, with 22 bases remaining between them. The CDR3 is 20 residues long. The CDR3 DNA sequence: TGCGCCAGCAGCCCCAGGCTGGGTCCGCGCCTAAACTCTGGGGCCAACGTCCTGACTTTC. Translation gives CASSPRLGPRLNSGANVLTF.

This rearrangement joins TRBV11-2 to TRBJ1-1; possible D gene TRBD1, 6 bases. V was trimmed by 5 bases and J by 4 bases, leaving 11 bases between them. The germline gives CDR1 SGHAT, CDR2 FQNNGV. The CDR3 is 13 residues long. The CDR3 DNA reads as TGTGCCAGCAGCGCCGGACAGATCACTGAAGCTTTCTTT. This translates into CASSAGQITEAFF. Looking up the rest from reference TRBV11-2 and TRBJ1-1 gives the full variable domain: EAGVAQSPRYKIIEKRQSVAFWCNPISGHATLYWYQQILGQGPKLLIQFQNNGVVDDSQLPKDRFSAERLKGVDSTLKIQPAKLEDSAVYLCASSAGQITEAFFGQGTRLTVV.

This clone was observed a few times. The rearrangement uses TRBV5-4 and TRBJ1-3; weak D call: TRBD1 (6 bases). V lost 3 bases, J lost 4 bases, and 11 bases lay in between. The CDR3 is 14 residues long. CDR1 is SGHNT, CDR2 YYREEE, per germline (reference sequence). CDR3 region: CASSSQRGGNTIYF. In DNA form, the CDR3 reads TGTGCCAGCAGCTCCCAGAGGGGGGGAAACACCATATATTTT.